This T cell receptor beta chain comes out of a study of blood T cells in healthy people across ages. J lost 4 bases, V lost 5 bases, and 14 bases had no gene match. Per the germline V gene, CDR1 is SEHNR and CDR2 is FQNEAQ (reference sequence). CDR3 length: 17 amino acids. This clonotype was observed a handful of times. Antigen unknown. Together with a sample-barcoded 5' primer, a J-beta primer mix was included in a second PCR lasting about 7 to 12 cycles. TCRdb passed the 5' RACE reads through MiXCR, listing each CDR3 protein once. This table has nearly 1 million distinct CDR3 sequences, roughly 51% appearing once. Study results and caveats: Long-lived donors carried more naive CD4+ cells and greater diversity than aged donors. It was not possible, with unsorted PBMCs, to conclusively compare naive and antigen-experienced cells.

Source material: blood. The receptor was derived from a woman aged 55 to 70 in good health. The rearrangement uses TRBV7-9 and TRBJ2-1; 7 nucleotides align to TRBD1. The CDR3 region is CASSPRPGGYSYNEQFF. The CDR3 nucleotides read TGTGCCAGCAGCCCCAGACCAGGGGGTTACTCGTACAATGAGCAGTTCTTC.